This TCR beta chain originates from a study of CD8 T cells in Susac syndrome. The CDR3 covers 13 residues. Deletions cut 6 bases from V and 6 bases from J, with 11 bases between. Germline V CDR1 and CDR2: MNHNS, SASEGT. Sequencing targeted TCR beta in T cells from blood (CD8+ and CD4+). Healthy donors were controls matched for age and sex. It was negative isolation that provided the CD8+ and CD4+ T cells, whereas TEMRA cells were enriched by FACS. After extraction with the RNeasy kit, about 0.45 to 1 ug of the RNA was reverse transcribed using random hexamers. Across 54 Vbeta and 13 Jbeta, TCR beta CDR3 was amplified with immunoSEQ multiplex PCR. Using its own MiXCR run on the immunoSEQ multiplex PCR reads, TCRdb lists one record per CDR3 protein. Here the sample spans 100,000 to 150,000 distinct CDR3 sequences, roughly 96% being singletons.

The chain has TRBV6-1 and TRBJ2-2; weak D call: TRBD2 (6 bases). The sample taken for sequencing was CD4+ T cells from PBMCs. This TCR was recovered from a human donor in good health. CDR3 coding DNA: TGTGCCAGCAGAAGGGAGGAGGCCGGGGAGCTGTTTTTT. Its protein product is CASRREEAGELFF.